This TCR beta chain was captured by sequencing in a study of regulatory T cells in long-lasting Graves disease. V was cut by 5 bases and J by 1 base, with 9 bases left in between. Germline-derived CDR1 and CDR2 are SGHVS and FQNEAQ. The CDR3 runs to 14 residues. The time point denotes: newly diagnosed GD, antithyroid drugs for less than 3 months. Extracted PBMC RNA gave rise to the TCR library. In its sample, this clonotype was seen many times. The TCR beta library used iRepertoire HTBI primers with Arm-PCR amplification of CDR3. TCRdb passed the multiplex PCR reads through MiXCR, listing each CDR3 protein once. The data contain roughly 430,000 distinct CDR3 sequences, approximately 16% of them singletons. Another study also made use of these data, one on T cells in Graves' hyperthyroidism and ophthalmopathy.

The material sequenced was peripheral blood mononuclear cells (PBMCs), taken at new diagnosis, from a patient treated with antithyroid drugs. The TCR comes from a woman aged 30 to 39 with Graves disease. The chain joins TRBV7-8 to TRBJ1-3, with D possibly TRBD1 on 5 matching bases. The CDR3: CASSPRDSGNTIYF. For the CDR3, the DNA is TGTGCCAGCAGCCCCAGGGATTCTGGAAACACCATATATTTT.